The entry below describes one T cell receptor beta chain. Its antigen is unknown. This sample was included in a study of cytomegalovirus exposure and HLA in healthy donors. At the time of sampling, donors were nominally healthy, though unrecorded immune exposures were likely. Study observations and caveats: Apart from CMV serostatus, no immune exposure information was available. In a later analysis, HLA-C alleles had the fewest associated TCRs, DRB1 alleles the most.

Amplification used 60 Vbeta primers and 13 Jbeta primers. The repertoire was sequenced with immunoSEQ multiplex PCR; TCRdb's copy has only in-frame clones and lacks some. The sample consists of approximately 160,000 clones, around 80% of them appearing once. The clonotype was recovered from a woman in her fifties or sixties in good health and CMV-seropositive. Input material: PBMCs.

CDR3 DNA: TGTGCCAGCAGTCTGGCGGGGATATCCCGCGATACGCAGTATTTT. Translated, it gives CASSLAGISRDTQYF. The chain combines TRBV27 with TRBJ2-3; tentatively, D is TRBD2 (6 bases). Per germline, CDR1 MNHEY and CDR2 SMNVEV (reference sequence). The CDR3 loop spans 15 amino acids. V lost 5 bases and J lost 6, with 18 bases in between.